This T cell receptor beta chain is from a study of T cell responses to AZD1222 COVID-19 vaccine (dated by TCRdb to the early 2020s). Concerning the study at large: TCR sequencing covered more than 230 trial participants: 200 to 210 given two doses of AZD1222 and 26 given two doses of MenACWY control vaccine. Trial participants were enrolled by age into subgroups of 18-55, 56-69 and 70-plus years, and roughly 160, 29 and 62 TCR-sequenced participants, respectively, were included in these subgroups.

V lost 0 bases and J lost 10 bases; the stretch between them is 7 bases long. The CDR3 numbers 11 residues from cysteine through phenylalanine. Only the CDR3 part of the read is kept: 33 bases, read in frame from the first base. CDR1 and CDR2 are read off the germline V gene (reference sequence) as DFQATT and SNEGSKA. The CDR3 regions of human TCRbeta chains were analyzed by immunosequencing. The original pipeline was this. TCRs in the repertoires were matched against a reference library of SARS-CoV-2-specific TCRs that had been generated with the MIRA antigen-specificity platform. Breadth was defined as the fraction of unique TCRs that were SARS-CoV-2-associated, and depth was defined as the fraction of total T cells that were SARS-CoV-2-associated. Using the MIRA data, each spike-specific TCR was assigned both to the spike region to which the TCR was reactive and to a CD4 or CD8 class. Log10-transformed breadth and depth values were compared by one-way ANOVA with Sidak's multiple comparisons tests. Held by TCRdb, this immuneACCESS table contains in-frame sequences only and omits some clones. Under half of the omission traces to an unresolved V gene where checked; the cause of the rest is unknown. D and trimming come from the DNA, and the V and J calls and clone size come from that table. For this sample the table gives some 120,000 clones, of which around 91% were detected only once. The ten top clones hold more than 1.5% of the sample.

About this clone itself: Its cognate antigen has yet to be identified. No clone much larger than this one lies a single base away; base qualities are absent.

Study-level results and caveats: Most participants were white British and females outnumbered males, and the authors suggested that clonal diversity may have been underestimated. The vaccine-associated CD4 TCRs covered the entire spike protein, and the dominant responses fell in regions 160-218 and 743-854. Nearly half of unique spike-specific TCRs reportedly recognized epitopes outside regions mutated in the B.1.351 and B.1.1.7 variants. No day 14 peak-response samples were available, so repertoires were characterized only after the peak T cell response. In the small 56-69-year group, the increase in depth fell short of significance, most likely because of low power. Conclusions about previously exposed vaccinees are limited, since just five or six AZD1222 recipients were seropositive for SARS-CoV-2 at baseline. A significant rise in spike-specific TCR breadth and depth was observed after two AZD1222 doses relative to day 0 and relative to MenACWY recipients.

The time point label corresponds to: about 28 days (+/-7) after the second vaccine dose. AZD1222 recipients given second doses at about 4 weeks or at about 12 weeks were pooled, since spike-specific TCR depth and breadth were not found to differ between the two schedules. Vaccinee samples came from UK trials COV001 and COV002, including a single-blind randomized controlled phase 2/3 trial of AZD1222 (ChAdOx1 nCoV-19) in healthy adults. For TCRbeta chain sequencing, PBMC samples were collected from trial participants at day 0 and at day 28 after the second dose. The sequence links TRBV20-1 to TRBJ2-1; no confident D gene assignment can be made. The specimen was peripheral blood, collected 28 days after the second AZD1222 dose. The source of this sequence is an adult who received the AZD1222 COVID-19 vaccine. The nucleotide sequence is TGCAGTGCTAGAGATTGGAAGGAGCAGTTCTTC. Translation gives CSARDWKEQFF.